The entry below describes one TCR beta chain. The target antigen is unknown. The assay was run at survey level. Sequenced by immunoSEQ multiplex PCR; TCRdb stores in-frame clones only, minus some. Of 30,000 to 35,000 clones in the sample, about 85% were seen once. V dropped 0 bases and J dropped 2 bases, with 11 bases sitting between them. This CDR3 is 16 amino acids long. Looked up from germline, CDR1 is LNHDA and CDR2 is SQIVND (reference sequence). The sample originates from a study of STAT5B mutations in CD4+ large granular lymphocyte leukemia. Study outcomes and limitations: CD4-sorted patient repertoires seemed more clonal than healthy CD4+ repertoires.

The clonotype originates from a human donor in good health. The V and J genes are TRBV19 and TRBJ2-1, with D possibly being TRBD2 (6 bases). The material sequenced was CD4+ T cells from blood buffy coats. DNA for the CDR3: TGTGCCAGTAGTATAGAGGGAGGACCCCCCTACAATGAGCAGTTCTTC. Protein product: CASSIEGGPPYNEQFF.